This T cell receptor (beta chain) comes out of a study of monozygotic twins with inflammatory bowel disease. From germline, CDR1 is DFQATT and CDR2 SNEGSKA (reference sequence). The CDR3 sequence is 14 residues long. TCRdb re-called the 5' RACE reads and shows each CDR3 protein once, DNA omitted. The table counts around 410,000 distinct CDR3 sequences; around 2.4% lies in the top ten. What was sequenced was blood. The chain links TRBV20-1 to TRBJ2-7. This sequence was found in a human donor with ulcerative colitis or Crohn's disease, or a healthy co-twin of an affected twin (not recorded which). CDR3 in amino acids: CSARDNGNSYEQYF.